This TCR beta chain was recorded in a study of metastatic and nonmetastatic thyroid tumors. Study-level background: A comparison of repertoires was made across blood and tumor or nodule tissue from malignant and benign thyroid patients. Findings of the study overall: The reported finding was significantly higher TCR beta diversity in malignant thyroid tumors relative to benign nodules, in blood and tumor.

This clone was counted at least ten times. What it recognizes is unknown. No patient received treatment before thyroid surgery. CDR3 length: 15 residues. Trimming pared 3 bases from V and 7 bases from J, leaving 16 bases between. Germline V gene sequence: CDR1 MNHNS, CDR2 SASEGT. Source study methods: Building a distant-metastasis classifier for papillary thyroid cancer drew on CDR3 differences across clinicopathological groups. TCRdb reanalyzed the PCR reads via MiXCR. None of the V and J calls come from the authors' own analysis; TCRdb made them. The sample lists 20,000 to 30,000 clones, approximately 15% seen once, with roughly 3.3% in the top ten.

The rearrangement links TRBV6-1 to TRBJ1-5; D is undetermined. The sample consisted of blood. The clonotype was recovered from a female donor with papillary thyroid cancer or a benign thyroid nodule (not recorded which). Some clones in this sample may be carry-over from other donors' samples. CDR3 DNA sequence: TGTGCCAGCAGTGAGCCGGGTTCGTTGGGGCAGCCCCAGCATTTT. It encodes CASSEPGSLGQPQHF.